What follows describes a single T cell receptor beta chain. The antigen remains unidentified. Donors likely had unrecorded immune exposures despite being nominally healthy when sampled. The data originate from a study of cytomegalovirus exposure and HLA in healthy donors. Findings and limits, study-wide: Researchers catalogued approximately 170 TCR beta chains as cytomegalovirus-associated.

The PCR was carried out with 60 Vbeta primers and 13 Jbeta primers. Sequencing was performed with immunoSEQ multiplex PCR; in TCRdb, only in-frame clones are kept and a portion is missing. The sample carries some 150,000 clones, over 75% recorded once. Germline V gene lookup returns CDR1 KGHSH and CDR2 LQKENI. V trimming: 1 base; J trimming: 4 bases; junction bases outside the gene matches: 4. CDR3 length: 15 amino acids. The sequencing input was PBMCs. The V gene is TRBV18, the J gene TRBJ2-3; TRBD2 matches 8 bases. The receptor was derived from a woman in her thirties in good health and CMV-seronegative. The CDR3 protein is CASSPRSGGPDTQYF. For the CDR3, the DNA is TGTGCCAGCTCACCACGATCGGGAGGGCCAGATACGCAGTATTTT. The whole variable domain, remainder taken from reference TRBV18 and TRBJ2-3, is NAGVMQNPRHLVRRRGQEARLRCSPMKGHSHVYWYRQLPEEGLKFMVYLQKENIIDESGMPKERFSAEFPKEGPSILRIQQVVRGDSAAYFCASSPRSGGPDTQYFGPGTRLTVL.